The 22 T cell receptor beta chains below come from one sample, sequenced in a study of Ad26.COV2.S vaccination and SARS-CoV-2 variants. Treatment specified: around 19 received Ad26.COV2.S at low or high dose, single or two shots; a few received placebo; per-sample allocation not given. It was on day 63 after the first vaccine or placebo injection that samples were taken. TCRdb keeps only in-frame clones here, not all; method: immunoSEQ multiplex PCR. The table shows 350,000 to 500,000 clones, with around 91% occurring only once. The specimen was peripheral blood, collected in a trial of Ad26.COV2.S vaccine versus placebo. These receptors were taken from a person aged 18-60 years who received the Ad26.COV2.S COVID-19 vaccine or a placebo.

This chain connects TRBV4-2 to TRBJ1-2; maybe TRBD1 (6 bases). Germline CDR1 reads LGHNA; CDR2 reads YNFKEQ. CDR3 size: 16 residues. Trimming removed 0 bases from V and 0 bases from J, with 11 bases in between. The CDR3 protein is CASSQDGDIPNYGYTF. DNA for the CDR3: TGTGCCAGCAGCCAAGACGGGGACATACCTAACTATGGCTACACCTTC.

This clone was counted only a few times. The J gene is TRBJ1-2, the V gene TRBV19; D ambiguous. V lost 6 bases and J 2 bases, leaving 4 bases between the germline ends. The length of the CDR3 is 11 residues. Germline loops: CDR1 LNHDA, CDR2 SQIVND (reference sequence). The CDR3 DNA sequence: TGTGCCAGTAGGGCAAACTATGGCTACACCTTC. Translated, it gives CASRANYGYTF.

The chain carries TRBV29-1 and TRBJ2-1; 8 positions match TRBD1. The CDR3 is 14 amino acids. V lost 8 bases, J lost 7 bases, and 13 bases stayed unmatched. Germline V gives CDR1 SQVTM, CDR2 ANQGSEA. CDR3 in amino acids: CSYMDRALRNEQFF. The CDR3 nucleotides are TGCAGCTACATGGACAGGGCCCTAAGGAATGAGCAGTTCTTC.

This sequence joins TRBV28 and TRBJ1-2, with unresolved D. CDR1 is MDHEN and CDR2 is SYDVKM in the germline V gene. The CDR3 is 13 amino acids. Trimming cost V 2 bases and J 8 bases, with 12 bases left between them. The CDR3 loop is CASSLGIPLGYTF. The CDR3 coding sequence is TGTGCCAGCAGTTTAGGGATCCCTCTAGGCTACACCTTC.

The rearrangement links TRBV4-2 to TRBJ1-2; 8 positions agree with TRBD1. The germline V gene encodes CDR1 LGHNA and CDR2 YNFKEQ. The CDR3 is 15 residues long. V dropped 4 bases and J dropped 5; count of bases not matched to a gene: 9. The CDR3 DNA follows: TGTGCCAGCAGCCGAGACAGGGGCTCGGATTATGGCTACACCTTC. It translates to CASSRDRGSDYGYTF.

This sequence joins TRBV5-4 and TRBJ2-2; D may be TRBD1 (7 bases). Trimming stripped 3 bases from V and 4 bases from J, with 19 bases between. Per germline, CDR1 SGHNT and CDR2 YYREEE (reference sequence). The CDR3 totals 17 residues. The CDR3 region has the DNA TGTGCCAGCAGCTCCCCTAGTGGAGGGGGCGTCACCGGGGAGCTGTTTTTT. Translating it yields CASSSPSGGGVTGELFF.

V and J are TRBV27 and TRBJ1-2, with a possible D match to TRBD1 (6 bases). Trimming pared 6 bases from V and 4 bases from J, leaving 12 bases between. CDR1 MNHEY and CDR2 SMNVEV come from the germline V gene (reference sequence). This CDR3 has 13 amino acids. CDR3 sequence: CASSAGTTYGYTF. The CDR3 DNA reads TGTGCCAGCAGCGCCGGGACAACCTATGGCTACACCTTC.

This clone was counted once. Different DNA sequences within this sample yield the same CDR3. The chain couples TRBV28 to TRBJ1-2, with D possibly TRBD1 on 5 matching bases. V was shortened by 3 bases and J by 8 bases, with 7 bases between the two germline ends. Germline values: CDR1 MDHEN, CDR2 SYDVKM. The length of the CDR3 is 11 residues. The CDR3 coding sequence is TGTGCCAGCAGTTTGGGGGAGGGCTACACCTTC. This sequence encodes CASSLGEGYTF.

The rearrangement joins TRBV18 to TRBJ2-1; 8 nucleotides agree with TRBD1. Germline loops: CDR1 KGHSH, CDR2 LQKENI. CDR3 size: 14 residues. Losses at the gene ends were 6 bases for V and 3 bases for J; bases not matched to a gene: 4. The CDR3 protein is CASSRTGNYNEQFF. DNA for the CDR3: TGTGCCAGCTCTAGGACAGGGAACTACAATGAGCAGTTCTTC.

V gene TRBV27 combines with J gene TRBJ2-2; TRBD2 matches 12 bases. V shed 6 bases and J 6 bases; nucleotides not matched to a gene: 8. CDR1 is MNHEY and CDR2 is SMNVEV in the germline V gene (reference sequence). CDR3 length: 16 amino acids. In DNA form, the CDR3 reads TGTGCCAGCAGCCTAGCGGGAGGGCGTTACGCCGGGGAGCTGTTTTTT. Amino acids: CASSLAGGRYAGELFF.

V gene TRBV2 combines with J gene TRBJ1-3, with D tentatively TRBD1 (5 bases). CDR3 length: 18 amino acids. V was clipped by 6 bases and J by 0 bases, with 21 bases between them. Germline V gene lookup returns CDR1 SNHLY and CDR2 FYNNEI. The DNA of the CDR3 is TGTGCCAGCAGCCACCCCCCCTCAGGGCCTCTCTCTGGAAACACCATATATTTT. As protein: CASSHPPSGPLSGNTIYF.

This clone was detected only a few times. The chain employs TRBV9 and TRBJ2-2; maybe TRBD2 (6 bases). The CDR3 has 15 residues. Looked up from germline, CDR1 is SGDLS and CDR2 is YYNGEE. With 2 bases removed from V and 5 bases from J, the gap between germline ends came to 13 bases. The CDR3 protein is CASSVGGIGTGELFF. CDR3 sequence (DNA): TGTGCCAGCAGCGTCGGCGGGATAGGTACCGGGGAGCTGTTTTTT.

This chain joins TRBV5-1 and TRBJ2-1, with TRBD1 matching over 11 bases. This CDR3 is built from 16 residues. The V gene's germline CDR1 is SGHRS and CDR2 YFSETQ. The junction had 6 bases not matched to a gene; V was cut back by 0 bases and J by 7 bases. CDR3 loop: CASSLEGTGGNNEQFF. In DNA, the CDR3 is TGCGCCAGCAGCTTGGAAGGGACAGGGGGTAATAATGAGCAGTTCTTC.

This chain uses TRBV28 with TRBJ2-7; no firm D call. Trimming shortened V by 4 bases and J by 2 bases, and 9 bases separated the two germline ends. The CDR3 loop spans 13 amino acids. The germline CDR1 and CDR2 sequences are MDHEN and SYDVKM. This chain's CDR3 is CASSSQAPYEQYF. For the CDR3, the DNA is TGTGCCAGCAGTTCCCAGGCGCCCTACGAGCAGTACTTC.

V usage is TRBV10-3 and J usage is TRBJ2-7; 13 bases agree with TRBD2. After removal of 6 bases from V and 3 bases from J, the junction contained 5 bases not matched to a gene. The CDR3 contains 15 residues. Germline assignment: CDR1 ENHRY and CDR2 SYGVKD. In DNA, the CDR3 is TGTGCCATCAGGCCCGGACTAGCGGGAGTCTACGAGCAGTACTTC. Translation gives CAIRPGLAGVYEQYF.

The chain's CDR3 is CASSQPYRGSSTDTQYF. The CDR3 DNA reads TGCGCCAGCAGCCAGCCTTACAGGGGATCAAGCACAGATACGCAGTATTTT. This sequence joins TRBV4-1 and TRBJ2-3; 7 nucleotides line up with TRBD1. Per the germline V gene, CDR1 is MGHRA and CDR2 is YSYEKL. After removal of 3 bases from V and 0 bases from J, the junction contained 9 bases not matched to a gene. This CDR3 contains 17 residues.

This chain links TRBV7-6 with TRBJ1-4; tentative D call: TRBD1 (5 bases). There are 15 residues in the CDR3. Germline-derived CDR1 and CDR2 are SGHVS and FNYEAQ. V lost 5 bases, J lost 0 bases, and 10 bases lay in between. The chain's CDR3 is CASSHSGATNEKLFF. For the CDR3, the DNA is TGTGCCAGCAGCCATTCGGGGGCAACTAATGAAAAACTGTTTTTT.

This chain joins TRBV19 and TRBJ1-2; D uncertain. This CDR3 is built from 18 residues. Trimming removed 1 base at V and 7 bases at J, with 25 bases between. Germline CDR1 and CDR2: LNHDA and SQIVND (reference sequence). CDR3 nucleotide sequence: TGTGCCAGTAGTATAGGAGACGGCCAACCCACCTACTCCGCTGGCTACACCTTC. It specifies CASSIGDGQPTYSAGYTF. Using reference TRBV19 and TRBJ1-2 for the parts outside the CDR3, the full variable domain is DGGITQSPKYLFRKEGQNVTLSCEQNLNHDAMYWYRQDPGQGLRLIYYSQIVNDFQKGDIAEGYSVSREKKESFPLTVTSAQKNPTAFYLCASSIGDGQPTYSAGYTFGSGTRLTVV.

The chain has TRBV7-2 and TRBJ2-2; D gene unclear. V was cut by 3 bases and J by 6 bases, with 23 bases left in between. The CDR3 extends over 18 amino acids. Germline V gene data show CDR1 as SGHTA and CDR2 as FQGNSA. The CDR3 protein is CASSFDLSGPSLSGELFF. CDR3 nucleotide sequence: TGTGCCAGCAGCTTCGACCTCTCCGGGCCCTCCCTCTCCGGGGAGCTGTTTTTT.

The chain's CDR3 is CASSTWTSGSYEQYF. As DNA, the CDR3 is TGTGCCAGCAGTACCTGGACTAGCGGGAGCTACGAGCAGTACTTC. The V and J genes are TRBV6-2 or TRBV6-3 and TRBJ2-7, with TRBD2 matching over 13 bases. CDR1 and CDR2 (germline): MNHEY, SVGEGT. The V segment lost 5 bases and the J segment 3 bases; nucleotides outside the gene matches: 4. The CDR3 loop spans 15 amino acids.

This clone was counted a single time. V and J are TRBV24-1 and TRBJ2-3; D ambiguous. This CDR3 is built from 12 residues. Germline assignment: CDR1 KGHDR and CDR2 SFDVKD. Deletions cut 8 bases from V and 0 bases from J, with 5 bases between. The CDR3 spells CATKASTDTQYF. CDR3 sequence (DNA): TGTGCCACCAAAGCCAGCACAGATACGCAGTATTTT.

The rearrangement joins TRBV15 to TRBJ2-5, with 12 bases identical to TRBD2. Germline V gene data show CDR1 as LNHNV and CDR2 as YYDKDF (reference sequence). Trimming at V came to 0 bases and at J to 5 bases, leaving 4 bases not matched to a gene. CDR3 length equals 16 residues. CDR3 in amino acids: CATSRDQTSGRETQYF. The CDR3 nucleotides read TGTGCCACCAGCAGAGATCAAACTAGCGGGAGGGAGACCCAGTACTTC.